The TCR beta chain under discussion was sequenced for a study of shared clonotypes between healthy human individuals (TCRdb year 2020). General notes on the study: A couple of women and three men aged 18 to 49 years were included in the cohort. For each donor, CD4 naive and CD4 memory were each given three plates, CD8 naive was given two plates, and CD8 memory was given one plate. To estimate repertoire size and how much clonotypes are shared between individuals, the study performed deep sequencing of blood TCR repertoires from a handful of healthy adults. Different laboratories and diverse techniques were used to prepare libraries and sequence TCR repertoires, to increase sequencing depth and limit assay-specific biases. Between about 0.8 and 9 billion PBMCs per donor were obtained by leukapheresis. The investigation overall reported the following: Pairwise subsampling indicated that sequencing depth was expected to affect the degree of clonotype sharing among donors. Because the study included only a small number of donors, the genetic and exposure-history diversity represented was limited. Sharing across several donors was observed for about 5% of naive CD4, over 3% of naive CD8, over 2% of memory CD4, and less than 0.45% of memory CD8 clonotypes. Naive subsets generally had larger estimated clonotype richness than memory subsets did. Incomplete sequencing was indicated by rarefaction of sorted-subset datasets, despite the large sequencing depth. Clonotypes shared by all four sorted-subset donors showed higher generation probabilities than non-shared clonotypes. Sampling was restricted to blood, and TCR repertoires in tissues likely differ from the TCR repertoires found in blood.

Using the deep immunoSEQ assay, multiplex PCR amplified TCR CDR3 regions from genomic DNA. Extracted genomic DNA from each cell subset was distributed evenly across all wells of several immunoSEQ 96-well plates, and each plate was treated as a replicate. For sorted subsets, around 200 ng genomic DNA, equal to tens of thousands of T cell genomes, was loaded into each replicate PCR. The purified libraries were quantified using a Qubit 3.0 fluorometer, sized with a Bioanalyzer 2100, and then quantified again using the KAPA Library Quantification kit. A separate single-read 150-cycle Illumina NextSeq 550 flow cell was used to sequence each immunoSEQ 96-well plate. The published analysis was carried out like this. Because the immunoSEQ output held only junctional sequences and lacked quality scores, the filtering could not match the filtering applied to full-length reads. To assign V/J genes and CDR3, sequences were annotated against IMGT germline references using PyIR, a Python wrapper for IgBLAST v1.9. Reads were filtered out if the reads had weak V/J assignments (E-value above 1e-6), no CDR3, stop codons, out-of-frame junctions, or ambiguous translated residues. V3J clonotypes were defined by identical inferred V gene, J gene, and CDR3 amino acid sequence. Percentage overlap between repertoires was calculated by dividing the number of shared unique clonotypes by the size of the smaller repertoire. Repertoire richness was assessed with RTK rarefaction, the Chao1 estimator, and Recon v2.1 estimates of unobserved clonotypes. Generation probabilities were computed with OLGA for all TCRbeta clonotypes obtained by the gDNA method from a few donors. What TCRdb holds here is the immuneACCESS table cut down to in-frame rearrangements. Part of the clones is not present; checked against another copy, under half of the missing clones reflect an unresolved V gene, and the others are unexplained. D and trimming were read from the DNA, whereas the V and J calls and clone size are those reported in that table. This sample holds around 1.1 million clones; around three quarters were observed only once. 0.55% to 0.7% of the sample is held by the ten biggest clonotypes.

The donors were healthy, HIV-negative adults with no recently reported acute infections or vaccinations. All donors were Caucasian adults living in Nashville, Tennessee, USA. Magnetic negative selection was used to enrich CD4+ T cells, after which naive cells were positively selected on CD45RA and the negative fraction became the memory subset. Blood was obtained by leukapheresis, after which PBMCs were separated by Ficoll-Histopaque density gradient centrifugation and cryopreserved in liquid nitrogen vapor phase. Analytical flow cytometry was used to check the purity and quantity of every magnetically sorted T cell population. From each sorted fraction, genomic DNA was isolated and quantified by UV absorbance on a Nanodrop 2000c. Comment on this clone: Its antigen is still unknown. No per-base quality is available; no much larger clone lies one base away.

The sequencing sample was made of memory CD4+ T cells from PBMCs. The cell subset or site label of this sample denotes: CD45RA-negative fraction. This receptor was identified in a man younger than 35 in good health. Some clones in this sample may be carry-over from other donors' samples.

The DNA sequence is as follows: TGTGCCAGCAGCGGCACTAGCGGGAGGGTCTATGAGCAGTTCTTC. It encodes CASSGTSGRVYEQFF. The rearrangement joined TRBV9 to TRBJ2-1, with 13 central nucleotides matching TRBD2. Ends trimmed: V by 3 bases, J by 8 bases; bases unmatched to a gene: 5. CDR1 is given as SGDLS and CDR2 as YYNGEE, both from the germline V gene. The CDR3 has 15 amino acids, counting the end cysteine and phenylalanine. Only CDR3 DNA remains: 45 bases, in frame from the first base.